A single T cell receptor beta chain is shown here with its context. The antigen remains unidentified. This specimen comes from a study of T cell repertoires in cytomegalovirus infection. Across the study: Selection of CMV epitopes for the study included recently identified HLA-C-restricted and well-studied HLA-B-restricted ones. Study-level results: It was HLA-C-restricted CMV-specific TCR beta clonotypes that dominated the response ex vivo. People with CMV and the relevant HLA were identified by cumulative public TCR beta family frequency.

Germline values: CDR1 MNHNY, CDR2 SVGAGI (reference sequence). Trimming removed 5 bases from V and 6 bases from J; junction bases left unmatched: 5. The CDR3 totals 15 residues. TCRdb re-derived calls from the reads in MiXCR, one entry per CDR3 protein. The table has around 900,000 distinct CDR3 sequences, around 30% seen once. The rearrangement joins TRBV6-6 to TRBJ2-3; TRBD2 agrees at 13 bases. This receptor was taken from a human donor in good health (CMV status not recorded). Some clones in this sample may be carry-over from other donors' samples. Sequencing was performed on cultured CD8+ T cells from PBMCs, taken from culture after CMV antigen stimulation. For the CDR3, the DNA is TGTGCCAGCAGTCGACTAGCGGGGGGCCAGGATACGCAGTATTTT. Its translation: CASSRLAGGQDTQYF.